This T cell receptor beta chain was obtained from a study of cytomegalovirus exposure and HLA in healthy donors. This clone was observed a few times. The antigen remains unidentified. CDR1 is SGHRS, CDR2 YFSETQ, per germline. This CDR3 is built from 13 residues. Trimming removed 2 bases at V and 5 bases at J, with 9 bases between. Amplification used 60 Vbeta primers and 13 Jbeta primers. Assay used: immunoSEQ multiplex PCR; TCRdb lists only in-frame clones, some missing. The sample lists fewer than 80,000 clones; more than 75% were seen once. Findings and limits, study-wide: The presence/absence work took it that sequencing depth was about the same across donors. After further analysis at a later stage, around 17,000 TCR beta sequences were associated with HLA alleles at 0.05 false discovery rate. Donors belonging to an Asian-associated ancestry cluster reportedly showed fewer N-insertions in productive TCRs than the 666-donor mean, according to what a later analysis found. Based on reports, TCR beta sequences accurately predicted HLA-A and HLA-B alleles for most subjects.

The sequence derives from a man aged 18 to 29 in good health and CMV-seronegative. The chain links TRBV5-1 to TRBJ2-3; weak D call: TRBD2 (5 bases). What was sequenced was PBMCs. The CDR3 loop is CASSFGIEDTQYF. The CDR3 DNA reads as TGCGCCAGCAGCTTCGGGATAGAAGATACGCAGTATTTT. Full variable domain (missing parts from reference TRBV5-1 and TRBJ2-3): KAGVTQTPRYLIKTRGQQVTLSCSPISGHRSVSWYQQTPGQGLQFLFEYFSETQRNKGNFPGRFSGRQFSNSRSEMNVSTLELGDSALYLCASSFGIEDTQYFGPGTRLTVL.